This entry describes one T cell receptor (beta chain). The sample is drawn from a study of CD8 T cells in Susac syndrome. The CDR3 sequence is 14 residues long. CDR1 and CDR2 from the germline V gene are MNHEY and SMNVEV (reference sequence). The trim removed 2 bases at V and 4 bases at J, leaving 3 bases unmatched. With random hexamers, 0.5 to 1 ug RNA was reverse transcribed. Amplification of TCR beta CDR3 used immunoSEQ multiplex PCR across 54 Vbeta and 13 Jbeta. MiXCR was run by TCRdb on the immunoSEQ multiplex PCR reads, yielding one entry per CDR3 protein. The sample has 150,000 to 190,000 distinct CDR3 sequences; about 94% are singletons. TCR beta sequences were obtained from blood CD8+ and CD4+ T cells. The patients serving as multiple sclerosis controls were treatment-naive. They had stable or active relapsing-remitting disease and fulfilled revised McDonald criteria. CD8+ and CD4+ T cells were negatively isolated; TEMRA cells were FACS-enriched.

The sequence derives from a human donor with multiple sclerosis. The sequenced material came from CD8+ T cells from PBMCs. V gene TRBV27 combines with J gene TRBJ2-7; TRBD1 matches 9 bases. CDR3 coding DNA: TGTGCCAGCAGTTTAGACAGGGGGGGATACGAGCAGTACTTC. Its protein is CASSLDRGGYEQYF.